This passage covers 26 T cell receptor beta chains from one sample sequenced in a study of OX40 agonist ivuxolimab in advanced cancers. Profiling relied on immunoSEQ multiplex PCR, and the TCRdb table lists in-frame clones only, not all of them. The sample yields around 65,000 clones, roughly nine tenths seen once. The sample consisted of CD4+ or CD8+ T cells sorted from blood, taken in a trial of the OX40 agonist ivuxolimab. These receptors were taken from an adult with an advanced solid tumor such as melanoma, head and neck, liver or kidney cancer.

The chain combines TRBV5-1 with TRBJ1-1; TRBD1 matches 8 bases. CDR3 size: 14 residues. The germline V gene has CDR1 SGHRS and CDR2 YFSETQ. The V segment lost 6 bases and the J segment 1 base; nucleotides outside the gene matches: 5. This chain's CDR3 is CASNLDRGNTEAFF. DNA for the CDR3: TGCGCCAGCAACCTCGACAGGGGGAACACTGAAGCTTTCTTT.

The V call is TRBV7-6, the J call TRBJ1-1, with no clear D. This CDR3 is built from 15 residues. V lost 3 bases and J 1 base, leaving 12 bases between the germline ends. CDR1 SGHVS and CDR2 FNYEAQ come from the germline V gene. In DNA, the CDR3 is TGTGCCAGCAGCTTTGATCCCGGAGGGAACACTGAAGCTTTCTTT. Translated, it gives CASSFDPGGNTEAFF.

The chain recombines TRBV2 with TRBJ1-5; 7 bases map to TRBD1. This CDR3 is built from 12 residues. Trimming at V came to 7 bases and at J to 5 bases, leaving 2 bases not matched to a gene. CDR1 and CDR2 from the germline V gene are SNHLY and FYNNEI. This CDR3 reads CASTRGDQPQHF. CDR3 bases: TGTGCCAGCACCAGGGGGGATCAGCCCCAGCATTTT.

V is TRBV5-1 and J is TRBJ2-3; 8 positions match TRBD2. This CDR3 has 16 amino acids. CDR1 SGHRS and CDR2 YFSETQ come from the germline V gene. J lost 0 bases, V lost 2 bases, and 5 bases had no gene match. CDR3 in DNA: TGCGCCAGCAGCTTATTGGCGGGGGGAAGCACAGATACGCAGTATTTT. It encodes CASSLLAGGSTDTQYF.

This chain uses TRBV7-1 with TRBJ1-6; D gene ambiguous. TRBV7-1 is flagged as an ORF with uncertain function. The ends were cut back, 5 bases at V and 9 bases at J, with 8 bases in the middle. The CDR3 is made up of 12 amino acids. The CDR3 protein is CASSANFSPLHF. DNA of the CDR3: TGTGCCAGCAGCGCAAATTTTTCACCCCTCCACTTT.

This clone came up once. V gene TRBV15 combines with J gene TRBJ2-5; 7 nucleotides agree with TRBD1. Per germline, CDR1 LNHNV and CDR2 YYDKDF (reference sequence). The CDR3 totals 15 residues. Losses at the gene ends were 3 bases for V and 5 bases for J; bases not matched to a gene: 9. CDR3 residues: CATSRALGGLETQYF. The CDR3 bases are TGTGCCACCAGCAGGGCCCTAGGGGGCCTCGAGACCCAGTACTTC.

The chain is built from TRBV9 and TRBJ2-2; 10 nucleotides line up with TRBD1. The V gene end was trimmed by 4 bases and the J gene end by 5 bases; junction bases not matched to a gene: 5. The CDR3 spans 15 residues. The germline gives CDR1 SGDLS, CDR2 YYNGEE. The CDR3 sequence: CASSPPGQGTGELFF. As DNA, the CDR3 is TGTGCCAGCAGCCCGCCGGGACAGGGGACCGGGGAGCTGTTTTTT. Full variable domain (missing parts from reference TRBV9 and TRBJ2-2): DSGVTQTPKHLITATGQRVTLRCSPRSGDLSVYWYQQSLDQGLQFLIQYYNGEERAKGNILERFSAQQFPDLHSELNLSSLELGDSALYFCASSPPGQGTGELFFGEGSRLTVL.

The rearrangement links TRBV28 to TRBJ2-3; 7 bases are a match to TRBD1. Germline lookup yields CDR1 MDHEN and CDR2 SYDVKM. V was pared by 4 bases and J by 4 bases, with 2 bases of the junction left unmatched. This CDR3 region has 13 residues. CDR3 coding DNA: TGTGCCAGCAGTTATCAGGGGGCAGATACGCAGTATTTT. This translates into CASSYQGADTQYF.

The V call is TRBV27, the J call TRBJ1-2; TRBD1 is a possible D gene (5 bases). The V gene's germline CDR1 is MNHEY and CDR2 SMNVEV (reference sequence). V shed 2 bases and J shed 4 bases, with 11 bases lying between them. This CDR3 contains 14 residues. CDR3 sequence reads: CASSLIGASYGYTF. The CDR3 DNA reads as TGTGCCAGCAGTTTAATTGGGGCTAGCTATGGCTACACCTTC.

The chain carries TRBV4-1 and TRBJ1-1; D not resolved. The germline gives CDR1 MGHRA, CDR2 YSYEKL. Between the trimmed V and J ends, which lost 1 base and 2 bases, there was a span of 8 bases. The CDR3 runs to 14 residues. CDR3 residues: CASSQVNLNTEAFF. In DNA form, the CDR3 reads TGCGCCAGCAGCCAAGTAAACCTTAACACTGAAGCTTTCTTT.

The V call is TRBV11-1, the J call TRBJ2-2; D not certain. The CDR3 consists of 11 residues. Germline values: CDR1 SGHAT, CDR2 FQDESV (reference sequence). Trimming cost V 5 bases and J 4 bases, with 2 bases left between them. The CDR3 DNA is TGTGCCAGCAGCCGCACCGGGGAGCTGTTTTTT. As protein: CASSRTGELFF.

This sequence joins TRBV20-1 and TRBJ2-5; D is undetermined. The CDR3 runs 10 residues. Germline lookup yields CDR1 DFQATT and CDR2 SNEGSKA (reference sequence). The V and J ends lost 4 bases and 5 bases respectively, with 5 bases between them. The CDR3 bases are TGCAGTGCTACCCTCGAGACCCAGTACTTC. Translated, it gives CSATLETQYF.

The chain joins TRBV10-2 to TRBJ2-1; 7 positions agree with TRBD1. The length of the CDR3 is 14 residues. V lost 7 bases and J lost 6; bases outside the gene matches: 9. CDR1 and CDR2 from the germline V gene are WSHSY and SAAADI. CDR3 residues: CASNLGQYGNEQFF. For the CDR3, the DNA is TGCGCCAGCAACCTGGGACAGTATGGCAATGAGCAGTTCTTC.

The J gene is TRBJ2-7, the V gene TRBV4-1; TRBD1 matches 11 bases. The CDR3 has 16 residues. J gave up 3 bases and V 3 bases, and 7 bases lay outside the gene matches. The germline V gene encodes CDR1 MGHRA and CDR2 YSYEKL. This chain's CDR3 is CASSQAGTGGIYEQYF. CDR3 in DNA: TGCGCCAGCAGCCAGGCCGGGACAGGGGGAATCTACGAGCAGTACTTC.

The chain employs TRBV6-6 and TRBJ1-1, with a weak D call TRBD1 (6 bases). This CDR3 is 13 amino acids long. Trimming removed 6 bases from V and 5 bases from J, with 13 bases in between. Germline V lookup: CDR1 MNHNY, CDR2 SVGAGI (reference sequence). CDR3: CASRQQGGTEAFF. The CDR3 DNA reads TGTGCCAGCAGACAACAGGGAGGAACTGAAGCTTTCTTT.

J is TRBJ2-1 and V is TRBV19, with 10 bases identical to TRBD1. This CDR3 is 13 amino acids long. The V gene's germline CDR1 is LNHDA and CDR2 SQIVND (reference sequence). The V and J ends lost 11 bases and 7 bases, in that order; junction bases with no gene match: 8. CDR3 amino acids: CAGGQGFGNEQFF. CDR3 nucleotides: TGTGCCGGGGGACAGGGGTTCGGGAATGAGCAGTTCTTC. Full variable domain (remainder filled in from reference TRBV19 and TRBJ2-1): DGGITQSPKYLFRKEGQNVTLSCEQNLNHDAMYWYRQDPGQGLRLIYYSQIVNDFQKGDIAEGYSVSREKKESFPLTVTSAQKNPTAFYLCAGGQGFGNEQFFGPGTRLTVL.

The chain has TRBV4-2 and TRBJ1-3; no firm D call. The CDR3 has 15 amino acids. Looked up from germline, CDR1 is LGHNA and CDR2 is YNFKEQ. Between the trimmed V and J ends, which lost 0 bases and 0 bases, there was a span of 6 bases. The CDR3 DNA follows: TGTGCCAGCAGCCAAGATCAGCTCTCTGGAAACACCATATATTTT. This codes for CASSQDQLSGNTIYF.

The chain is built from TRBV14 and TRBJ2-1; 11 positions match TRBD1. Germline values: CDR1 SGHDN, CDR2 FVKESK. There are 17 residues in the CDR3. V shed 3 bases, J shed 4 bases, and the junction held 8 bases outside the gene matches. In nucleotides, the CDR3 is TGTGCCAGCAGCCACCCCCCGGGGACAGGGGGATACAATGAGCAGTTCTTC. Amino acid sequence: CASSHPPGTGGYNEQFF.

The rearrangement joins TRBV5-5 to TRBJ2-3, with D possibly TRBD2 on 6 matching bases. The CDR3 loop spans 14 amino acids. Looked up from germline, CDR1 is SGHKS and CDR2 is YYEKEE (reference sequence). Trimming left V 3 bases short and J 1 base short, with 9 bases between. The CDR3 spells CASSWGVGTDTQYF. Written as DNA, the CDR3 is TGTGCCAGCAGCTGGGGGGTAGGCACAGATACGCAGTATTTT.

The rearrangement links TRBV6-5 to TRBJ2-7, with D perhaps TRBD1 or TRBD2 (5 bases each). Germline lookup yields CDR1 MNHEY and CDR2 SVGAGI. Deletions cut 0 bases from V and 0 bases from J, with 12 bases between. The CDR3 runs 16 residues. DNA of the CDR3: TGTGCCAGCAGTTACTCGCCGTCAGGGAGCTCCTACGAGCAGTACTTC. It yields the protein CASSYSPSGSSYEQYF.

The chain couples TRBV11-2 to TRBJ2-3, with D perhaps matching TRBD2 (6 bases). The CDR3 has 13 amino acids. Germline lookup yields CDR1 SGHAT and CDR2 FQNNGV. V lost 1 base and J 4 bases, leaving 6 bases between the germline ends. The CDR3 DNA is TGTGCCAGCAGCTTAGCGGGGGCAGATACGCAGTATTTT. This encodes CASSLAGADTQYF.

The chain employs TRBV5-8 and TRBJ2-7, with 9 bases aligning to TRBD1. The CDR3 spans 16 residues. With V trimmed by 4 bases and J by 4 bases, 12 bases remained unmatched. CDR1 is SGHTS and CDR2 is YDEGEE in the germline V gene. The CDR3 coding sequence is TGTGCCAGCAGCCTCATCCATAGGGGGACAGGGTACGAGCAGTACTTC. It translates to CASSLIHRGTGYEQYF.

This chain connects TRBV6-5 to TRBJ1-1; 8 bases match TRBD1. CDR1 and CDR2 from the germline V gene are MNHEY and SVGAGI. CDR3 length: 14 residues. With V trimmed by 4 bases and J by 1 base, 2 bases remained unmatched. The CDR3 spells CASSFGQGNTEAFF. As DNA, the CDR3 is TGTGCCAGCAGTTTTGGACAGGGGAACACTGAAGCTTTCTTT.

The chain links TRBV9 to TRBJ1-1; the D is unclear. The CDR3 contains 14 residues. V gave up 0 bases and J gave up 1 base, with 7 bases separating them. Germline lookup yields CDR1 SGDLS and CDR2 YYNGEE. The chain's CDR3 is CASSVVGGNTEAFF. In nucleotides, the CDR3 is TGTGCCAGCAGCGTAGTAGGAGGGAACACTGAAGCTTTCTTT.

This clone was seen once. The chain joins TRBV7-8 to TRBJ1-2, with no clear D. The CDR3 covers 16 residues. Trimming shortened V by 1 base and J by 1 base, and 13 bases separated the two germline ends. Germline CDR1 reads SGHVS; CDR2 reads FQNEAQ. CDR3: CASSLVLTEYNYGYTF. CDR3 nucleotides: TGTGCCAGCAGCTTAGTTTTAACGGAATATAACTATGGCTACACCTTC.

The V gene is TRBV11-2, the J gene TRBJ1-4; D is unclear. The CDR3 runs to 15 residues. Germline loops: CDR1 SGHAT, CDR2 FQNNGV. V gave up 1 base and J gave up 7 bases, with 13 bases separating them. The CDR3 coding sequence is TGTGCCAGCAGCTTAGGGGAGGGCTCAGGTGAAAAACTGTTTTTT. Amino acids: CASSLGEGSGEKLFF. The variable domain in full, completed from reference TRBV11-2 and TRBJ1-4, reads EAGVAQSPRYKIIEKRQSVAFWCNPISGHATLYWYQQILGQGPKLLIQFQNNGVVDDSQLPKDRFSAERLKGVDSTLKIQPAKLEDSAVYLCASSLGEGSGEKLFFGSGTQLSVL.